These 20 T cell receptor beta chains were all obtained from the same sample, sequenced in a study of T cells after yellow fever vaccination. Each CDR3 protein gets one entry after TCRdb re-called the 5' RACE reads with MiXCR. The sample shows a few hundred thousand distinct CDR3 sequences, roughly 6.8% of them seen only once. The sample was PBMCs, taken approximately 40 days after the first yellow fever vaccination. These receptor sequences come from a young man who received the YFV17D yellow fever vaccine.

In its sample, this clonotype was seen a few times. The rearrangement links TRBV12-3 or TRBV12-4 to TRBJ2-1; TRBD2 might be the D (5 bases). CDR3 length: 12 amino acids. Trimming took off 5 bases at V and 9 bases at J, with 11 bases between the two ends. The CDR3 sequence: CASSVAGLEQFF. DNA of the CDR3: TGTGCCAGCAGTGTGGCCGGACTTGAGCAGTTCTTC.

The chain recombines TRBV4-1 with TRBJ2-1; D is possibly TRBD1 or TRBD2 (7 bases each). This CDR3 comprises 15 residues. The V end lost 3 bases, the J end lost 9 bases, and 18 bases lay between the germline ends. Germline loops: CDR1 MGHRA, CDR2 YSYEKL. Here the CDR3 reads CASSHRGGASGEQFF. For the CDR3, the DNA is TGCGCCAGCAGCCACAGGGGGGGGGCTAGCGGTGAGCAGTTCTTC.

The chain couples TRBV5-1 to TRBJ2-1, with D possibly TRBD2 on 6 matching bases. The V gene's germline CDR1 is SGHRS and CDR2 YFSETQ. V was shortened by 0 bases and J by 5 bases, with 15 bases between the two germline ends. The CDR3 sequence is 16 residues long. CDR3 loop: CASSLAGSGLDNEQFF. The CDR3 bases are TGCGCCAGCAGCTTGGCTGGTAGCGGATTAGACAATGAGCAGTTCTTC.

This clonotype was found once. This may be a read error, as it is one base from a much larger clone. The chain recombines TRBV10-3 with TRBJ2-1; 8 nucleotides agree with TRBD2. Germline loops: CDR1 ENHRY, CDR2 SYGVKD. J lost 6 bases, V lost 5 bases, and 6 bases had no gene match. The CDR3 has 14 residues. The DNA of the CDR3 is TGTGCCATCAGTACCCACGGGGGGGTCAATGAGCAGTTCTTC. Protein: CAISTHGGVNEQFF.

This clonotype was picked up a small number of times. The chain has TRBV5-6 and TRBJ2-1; no definite D call. The V gene's germline CDR1 is SGHDT and CDR2 YYEEEE. The CDR3 runs to 12 residues. Trimming took 2 bases from V and 6 from J, leaving 6 bases between them. CDR3 coding DNA: TGTGCCAGCAGCTTCCCCCTCAATGAGCAGTTCTTC. It specifies CASSFPLNEQFF.

This clonotype was counted a few times. The chain combines TRBV29-1 with TRBJ2-3; D gene unclear. This CDR3 contains 10 residues. The V end lost 6 bases, the J end lost 6 bases, and 7 bases lay between the germline ends. CDR1 and CDR2 (germline): SQVTM, ANQGSEA. CDR3: CSVTADTQYF. In DNA form, the CDR3 reads TGCAGCGTAACCGCCGATACGCAGTATTTT.

This clonotype was seen ten or more times. The rearrangement joins TRBV20-1 to TRBJ2-2, with a weak D call TRBD2 (7 bases). Germline-derived CDR1 and CDR2 are DFQATT and SNEGSKA (reference sequence). The CDR3 is 15 residues long. V was pared by 3 bases and J by 2 bases, with 13 bases between. CDR3 in DNA: TGCAGTGCTAGTTTCGGGGGGCCAAACACCGGGGAGCTGTTTTTT. The encoded protein is CSASFGGPNTGELFF.

The chain uses TRBV7-1 and TRBJ1-2; D perhaps matches TRBD1 (6 bases). TRBV7-1 is recorded as an ORF, its role being uncertain. Trimming cost V 5 bases and J 1 base, with 38 bases left between them. The CDR3 is made up of 23 amino acids. The CDR3 DNA follows: TGTGCCAGCAGCACACTATCCCCCCCACCAGGGAAAAACAGGGAGAGAGATAACTATGGCTACACCTTC. Translation gives CASSTLSPPPGKNRERDNYGYTF.

The V call is TRBV12-3 or TRBV12-4, the J call TRBJ2-2; D may be TRBD1 (6 bases). Trimming took 3 bases from V and 7 from J, leaving 12 bases between them. The CDR3 covers 14 residues. CDR3 protein: CASSFRGDRGELFF. CDR3 DNA sequence: TGTGCCAGCAGTTTCAGGGGAGACCGCGGGGAGCTGTTTTTT.

The chain is built from TRBV29-1 and TRBJ2-7, with D perhaps TRBD1 (6 bases). The CDR3 runs 12 residues. CDR1 and CDR2 from the germline V gene are SQVTM and ANQGSEA. V was shortened by 4 bases and J by 2 bases, with 9 bases between the two germline ends. In nucleotides, the CDR3 is TGCAGCGTTGGACAGGAGCCCTACGAGCAGTACTTC. It codes for CSVGQEPYEQYF.

J is TRBJ2-6 and V is TRBV4-3, with D maybe TRBD1 (5 bases). Germline lookup yields CDR1 LGHNA and CDR2 YSLEER. Trimming pared 0 bases from V and 5 bases from J, leaving 20 bases between. The CDR3 has 19 residues. This CDR3 reads CASSQEVGRALFRANVLTF. DNA for the CDR3: TGCGCCAGCAGCCAAGAAGTAGGCAGGGCCCTCTTTCGGGCCAACGTCCTGACTTTC.

The rearrangement joins TRBV7-8 to TRBJ1-2, with D unclear. The CDR3 is 14 amino acids. CDR1 is SGHVS and CDR2 is FQNEAQ in the germline V gene. With 0 bases removed from V and 4 bases from J, the gap between germline ends came to 9 bases. CDR3 protein: CASSLARPVYGYTF. The CDR3 bases are TGTGCCAGCAGCTTAGCGAGGCCAGTCTATGGCTACACCTTC.

The chain joins TRBV5-1 to TRBJ2-2; the match to TRBD1 covers 7 bases. Germline V lookup: CDR1 SGHRS, CDR2 YFSETQ. This CDR3 contains 14 residues. With V trimmed by 5 bases and J by 5 bases, 6 bases remained unmatched. The CDR3 coding sequence is TGCGCCAGCAGACCGGGACAGCAGACCGGGGAGCTGTTTTTT. It codes for CASRPGQQTGELFF.

This clonotype appeared a few times. This chain connects TRBV7-3 to TRBJ2-3, with TRBD1 matching 7 bases. Germline V gene sequence: CDR1 SGHTA, CDR2 FQGTGA. The CDR3 loop spans 14 amino acids. Trimming removed 8 bases from V and 0 bases from J; junction bases left unmatched: 5. CDR3 nucleotide sequence: TGTGCCAGCGCGAAGGGGGCGAGCACAGATACGCAGTATTTT. Translating gives CASAKGASTDTQYF.

V and J are TRBV11-2 and TRBJ2-7; D unclear. The CDR3 spans 14 residues. The germline V and J ends were trimmed by 4 bases and 5 bases, with 15 bases remaining between them. The germline V gene encodes CDR1 SGHAT and CDR2 FQNNGV. The CDR3 is CASSSDASGDEQYV. The CDR3 DNA sequence: TGTGCCAGCAGCTCGGACGCGAGTGGGGACGAGCAGTACGTC.

The chain combines TRBV3-1 with TRBJ2-1, with D uncertain. The CDR3 has 14 amino acids. The germline V gene encodes CDR1 LGHDT and CDR2 YNNKEL (reference sequence). With 0 bases removed from V and 7 bases from J, the gap between germline ends came to 10 bases. This CDR3 reads CASSQEDEGNEQFF. In DNA, the CDR3 is TGTGCCAGCAGCCAAGAGGATGAAGGGAATGAGCAGTTCTTC.

This clonotype was seen a handful of times. The genes are TRBV5-4 and TRBJ1-5; 7 bases align to TRBD1. CDR3 size: 15 residues. Germline CDR1 reads SGHNT; CDR2 reads YYREEE (reference sequence). J gave up 7 bases and V 3 bases, and 10 bases lay outside the gene matches. The CDR3 DNA sequence: TGTGCCAGCAGCTGGGGGGGCACAGGGGACCAGCCCCAGCATTTT. Protein sequence: CASSWGGTGDQPQHF.

This clonotype was seen more than once but under ten times. This chain connects TRBV13 to TRBJ1-4; D might be TRBD1 (6 bases). Trimming pared 4 bases from V and 8 bases from J, leaving 14 bases between. CDR1 and CDR2 (germline): PRHDT, FYEKMQ (reference sequence). The CDR3 is made up of 14 amino acids. The CDR3 sequence: CASSSQGPGEKLFF. CDR3 bases: TGTGCCAGCAGCTCCCAGGGGCCGGGGGAAAAACTGTTTTTT. Full variable domain (rest looked up from reference TRBV13 and TRBJ1-4): AAGVIQSPRHLIKEKRETATLKCYPIPRHDTVYWYQQGPGQDPQFLISFYEKMQSDKGSIPDRFSAQQFSDYHSELNMSSLELGDSALYFCASSSQGPGEKLFFGSGTQLSVL.

This clonotype was counted a few times. The chain links TRBV9 to TRBJ2-5, with D hard to call. The CDR3 is made up of 13 amino acids. From germline, CDR1 is SGDLS and CDR2 YYNGEE. V gave up 2 bases and J gave up 4 bases, with 9 bases separating them. The CDR3 loop is CASSVGSRETQYF. In nucleotides, the CDR3 is TGTGCCAGCAGCGTCGGGTCCCGAGAGACCCAGTACTTC.

The rearrangement links TRBV5-6 to TRBJ2-4; 10 bases agree with TRBD2. In germline, CDR1 is SGHDT, CDR2 YYEEEE. The CDR3 is made up of 17 amino acids. Losses at the gene ends were 1 base for V and 0 bases for J; bases not matched to a gene: 4. CDR3: CASSLFSGGPAKNIQYF. CDR3 DNA: TGTGCCAGCAGCTTGTTTAGCGGGGGGCCAGCCAAAAACATTCAGTACTTC.